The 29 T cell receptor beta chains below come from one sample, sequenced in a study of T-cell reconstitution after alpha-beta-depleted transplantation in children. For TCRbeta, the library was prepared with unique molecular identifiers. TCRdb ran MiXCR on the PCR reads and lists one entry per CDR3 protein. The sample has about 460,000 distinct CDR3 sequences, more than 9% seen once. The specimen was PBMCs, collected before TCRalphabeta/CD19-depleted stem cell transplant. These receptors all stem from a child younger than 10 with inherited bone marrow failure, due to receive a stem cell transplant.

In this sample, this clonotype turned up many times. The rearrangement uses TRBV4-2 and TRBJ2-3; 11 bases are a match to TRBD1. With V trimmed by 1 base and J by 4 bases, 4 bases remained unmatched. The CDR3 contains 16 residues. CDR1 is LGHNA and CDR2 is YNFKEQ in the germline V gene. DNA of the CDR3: TGTGCCAGCAGCCAAGGTCGGACAGGGGGCCCAGATACGCAGTATTTT. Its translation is CASSQGRTGGPDTQYF.

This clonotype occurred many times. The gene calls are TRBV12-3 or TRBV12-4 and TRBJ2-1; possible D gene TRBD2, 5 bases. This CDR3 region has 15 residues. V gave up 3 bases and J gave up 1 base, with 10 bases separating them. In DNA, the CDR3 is TGTGCCAGCAGTTTTAACGGAGGATCCTACAATGAGCAGTTCTTC. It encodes CASSFNGGSYNEQFF.

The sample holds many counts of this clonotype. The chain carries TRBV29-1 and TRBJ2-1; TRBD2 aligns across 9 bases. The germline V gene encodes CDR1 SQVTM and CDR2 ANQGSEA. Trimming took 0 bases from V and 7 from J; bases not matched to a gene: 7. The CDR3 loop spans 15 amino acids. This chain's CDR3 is CSVEEGREGWNEQFF. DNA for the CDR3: TGCAGCGTTGAAGAGGGGCGGGAGGGCTGGAATGAGCAGTTCTTC.

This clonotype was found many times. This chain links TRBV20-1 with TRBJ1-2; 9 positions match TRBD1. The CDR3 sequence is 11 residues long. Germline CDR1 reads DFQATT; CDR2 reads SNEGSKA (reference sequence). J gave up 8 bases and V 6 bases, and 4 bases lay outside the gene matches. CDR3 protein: CSAQQGAGYTF. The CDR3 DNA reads TGCAGTGCGCAACAGGGGGCCGGCTACACCTTC.

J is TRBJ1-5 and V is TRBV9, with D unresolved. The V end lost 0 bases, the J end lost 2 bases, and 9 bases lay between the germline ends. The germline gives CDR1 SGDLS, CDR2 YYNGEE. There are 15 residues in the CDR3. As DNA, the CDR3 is TGTGCCAGCAGCGTAGAACAAGAGGGCAATCAGCCCCAGCATTTT. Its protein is CASSVEQEGNQPQHF.

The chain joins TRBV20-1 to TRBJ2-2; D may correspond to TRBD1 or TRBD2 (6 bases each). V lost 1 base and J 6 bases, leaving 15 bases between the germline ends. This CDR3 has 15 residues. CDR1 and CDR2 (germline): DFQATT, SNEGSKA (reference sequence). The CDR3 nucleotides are TGCAGTGCTAGAGTAAGGGGGAGGAGGCCCGGGGAGCTGTTTTTT. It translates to CSARVRGRRPGELFF.

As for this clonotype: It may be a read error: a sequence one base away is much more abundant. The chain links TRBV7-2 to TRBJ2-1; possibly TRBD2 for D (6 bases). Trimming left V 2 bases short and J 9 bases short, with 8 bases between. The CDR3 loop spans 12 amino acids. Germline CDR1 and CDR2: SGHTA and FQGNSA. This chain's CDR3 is CASSLRRGEQFF. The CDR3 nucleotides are TGTGCCAGCAGCTTAAGGAGGGGTGAGCAGTTCTTC.

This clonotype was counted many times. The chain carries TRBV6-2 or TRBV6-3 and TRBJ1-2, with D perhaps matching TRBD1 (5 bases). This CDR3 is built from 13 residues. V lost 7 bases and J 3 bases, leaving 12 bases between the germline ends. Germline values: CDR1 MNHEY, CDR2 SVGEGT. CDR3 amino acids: CASTQVLYYGYTF. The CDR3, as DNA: TGTGCCAGCACACAGGTTCTCTACTATGGCTACACCTTC.

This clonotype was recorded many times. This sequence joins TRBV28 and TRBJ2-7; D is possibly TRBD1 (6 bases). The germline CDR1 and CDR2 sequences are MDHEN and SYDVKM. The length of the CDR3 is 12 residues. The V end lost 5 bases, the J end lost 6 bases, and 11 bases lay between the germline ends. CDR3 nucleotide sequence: TGTGCCAGCAGTCCCACAGGGAGCGAGCAGTACTTC. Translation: CASSPTGSEQYF.

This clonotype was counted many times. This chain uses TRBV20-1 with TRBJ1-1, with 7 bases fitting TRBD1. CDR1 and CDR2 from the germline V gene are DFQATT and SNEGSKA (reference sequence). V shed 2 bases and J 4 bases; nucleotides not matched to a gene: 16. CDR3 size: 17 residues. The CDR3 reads CSARSLTGLVFSTEAFF. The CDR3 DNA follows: TGCAGTGCTAGATCACTGACAGGGCTCGTTTTTAGCACTGAAGCTTTCTTT.

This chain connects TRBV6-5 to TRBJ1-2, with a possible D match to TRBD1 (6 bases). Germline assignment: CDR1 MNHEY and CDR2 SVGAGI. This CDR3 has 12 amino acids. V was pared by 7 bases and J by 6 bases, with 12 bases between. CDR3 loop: CASTDRSDGYTF. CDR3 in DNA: TGTGCCAGCACGGACAGATCGGATGGCTACACCTTC.

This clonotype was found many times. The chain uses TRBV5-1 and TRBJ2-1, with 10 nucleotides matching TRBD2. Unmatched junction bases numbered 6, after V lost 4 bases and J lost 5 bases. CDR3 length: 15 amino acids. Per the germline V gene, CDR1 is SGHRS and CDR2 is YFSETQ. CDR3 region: CASSAGLAINNEQFF. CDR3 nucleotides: TGCGCCAGCAGCGCGGGACTAGCGATAAACAATGAGCAGTTCTTC.

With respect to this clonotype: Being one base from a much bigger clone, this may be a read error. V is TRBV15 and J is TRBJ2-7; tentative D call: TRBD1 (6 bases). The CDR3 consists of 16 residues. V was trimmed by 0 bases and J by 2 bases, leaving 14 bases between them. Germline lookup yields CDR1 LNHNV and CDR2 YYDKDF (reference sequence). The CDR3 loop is CATSRDFLGATYEQYF. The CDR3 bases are TGTGCCACCAGCAGAGATTTTCTGGGGGCGACCTACGAGCAGTACTTC.

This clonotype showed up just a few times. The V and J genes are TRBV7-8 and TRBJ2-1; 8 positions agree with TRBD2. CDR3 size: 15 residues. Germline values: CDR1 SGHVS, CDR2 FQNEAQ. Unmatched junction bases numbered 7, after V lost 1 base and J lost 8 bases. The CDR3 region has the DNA TGTGCCAGCAGCTTAGGGACTAGCTCTAGGGATGAGCAGTTCTTC. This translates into CASSLGTSSRDEQFF.

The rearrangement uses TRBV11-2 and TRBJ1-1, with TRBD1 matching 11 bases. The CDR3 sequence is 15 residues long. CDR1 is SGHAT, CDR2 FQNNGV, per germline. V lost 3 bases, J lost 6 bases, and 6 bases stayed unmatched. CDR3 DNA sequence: TGTGCCAGCAGCTTTAGGACAGGGGGCGCCCCTGAAGCTTTCTTT. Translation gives CASSFRTGGAPEAFF.

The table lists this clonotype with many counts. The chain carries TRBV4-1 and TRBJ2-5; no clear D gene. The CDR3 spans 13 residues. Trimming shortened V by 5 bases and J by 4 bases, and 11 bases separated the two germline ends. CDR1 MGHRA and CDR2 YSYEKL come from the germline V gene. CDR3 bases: TGCGCCAGCAGCTCGACCCGCGGAGAGACCCAGTACTTC. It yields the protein CASSSTRGETQYF.

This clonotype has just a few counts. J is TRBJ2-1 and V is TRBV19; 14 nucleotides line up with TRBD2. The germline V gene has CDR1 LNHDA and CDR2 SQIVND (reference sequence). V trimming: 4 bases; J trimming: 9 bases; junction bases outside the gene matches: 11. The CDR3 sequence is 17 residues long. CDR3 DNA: TGTGCCAGTAGTAGAACACCGGGACTAGCGGGAGAGGTTGAGCAGTTCTTC. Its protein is CASSRTPGLAGEVEQFF.

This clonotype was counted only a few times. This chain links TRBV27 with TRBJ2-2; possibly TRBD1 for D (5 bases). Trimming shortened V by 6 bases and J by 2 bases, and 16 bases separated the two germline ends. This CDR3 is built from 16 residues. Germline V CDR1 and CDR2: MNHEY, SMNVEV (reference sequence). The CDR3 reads CASSLGAFPNTGELFF. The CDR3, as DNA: TGTGCCAGCAGCCTTGGGGCGTTCCCTAACACCGGGGAGCTGTTTTTT.

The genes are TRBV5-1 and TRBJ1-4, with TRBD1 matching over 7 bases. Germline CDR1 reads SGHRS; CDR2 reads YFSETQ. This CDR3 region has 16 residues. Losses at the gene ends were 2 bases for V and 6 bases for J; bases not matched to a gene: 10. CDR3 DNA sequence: TGCGCCAGCAGCTTTGGGACCGGGACAGTGGATGAAAAACTGTTTTTT. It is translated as CASSFGTGTVDEKLFF. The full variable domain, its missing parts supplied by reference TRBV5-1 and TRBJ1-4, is KAGVTQTPRYLIKTRGQQVTLSCSPISGHRSVSWYQQTPGQGLQFLFEYFSETQRNKGNFPGRFSGRQFSNSRSEMNVSTLELGDSALYLCASSFGTGTVDEKLFFGSGTQLSVL.

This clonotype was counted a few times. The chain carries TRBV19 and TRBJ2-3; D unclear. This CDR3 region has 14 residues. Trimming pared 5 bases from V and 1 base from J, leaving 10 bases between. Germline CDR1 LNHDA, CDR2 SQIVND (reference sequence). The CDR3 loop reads CASSPGMGTDTQYF. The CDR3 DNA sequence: TGTGCCAGTAGTCCCGGAATGGGCACAGATACGCAGTATTTT.

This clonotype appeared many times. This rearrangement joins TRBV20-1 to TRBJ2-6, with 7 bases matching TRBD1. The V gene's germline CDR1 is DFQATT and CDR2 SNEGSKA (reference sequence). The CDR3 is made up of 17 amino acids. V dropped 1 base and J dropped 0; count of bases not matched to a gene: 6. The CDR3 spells CSARGGQESSGANVLTF. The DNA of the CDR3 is TGCAGTGCTAGAGGAGGACAGGAGTCCTCTGGGGCCAACGTCCTGACTTTC.

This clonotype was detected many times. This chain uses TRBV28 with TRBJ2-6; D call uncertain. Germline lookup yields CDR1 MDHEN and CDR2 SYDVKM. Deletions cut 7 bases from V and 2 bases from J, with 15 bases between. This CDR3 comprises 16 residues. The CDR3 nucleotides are TGTGCCAGCATGGACCCCTTGATGGCTGGGGCCAACGTCCTGACTTTC. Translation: CASMDPLMAGANVLTF.

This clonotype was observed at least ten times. DNA for the CDR3: TGTGCCATCAGTGAGGTTCGGGGGAACTACGAGCAGTACTTC. As protein: CAISEVRGNYEQYF. The rearrangement uses TRBV10-3 and TRBJ2-7; D is perhaps TRBD2 (6 bases). V lost 2 bases and J lost 3, with 11 bases in between. CDR3 size: 14 residues. Germline V gene lookup returns CDR1 ENHRY and CDR2 SYGVKD.

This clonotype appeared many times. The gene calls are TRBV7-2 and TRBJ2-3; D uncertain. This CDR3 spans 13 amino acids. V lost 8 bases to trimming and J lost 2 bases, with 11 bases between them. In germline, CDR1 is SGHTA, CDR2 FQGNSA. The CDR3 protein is CASSRRNTDTQYF. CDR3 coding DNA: TGTGCCAGCTCAAGACGGAACACAGATACGCAGTATTTT.

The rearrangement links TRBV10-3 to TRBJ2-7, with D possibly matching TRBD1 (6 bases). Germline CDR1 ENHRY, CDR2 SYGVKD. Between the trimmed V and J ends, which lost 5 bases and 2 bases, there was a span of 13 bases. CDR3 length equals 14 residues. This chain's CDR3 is CAISQDSTTYEQYF. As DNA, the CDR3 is TGTGCCATCAGTCAGGACAGCACAACCTACGAGCAGTACTTC.

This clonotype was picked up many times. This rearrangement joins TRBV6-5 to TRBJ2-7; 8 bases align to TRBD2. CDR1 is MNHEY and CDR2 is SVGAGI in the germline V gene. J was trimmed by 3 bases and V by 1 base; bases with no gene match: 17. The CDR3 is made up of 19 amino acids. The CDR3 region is CASSYLTSGPSFGVYEQYF. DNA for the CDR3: TGTGCCAGCAGTTACTTAACTAGCGGCCCTTCTTTTGGGGTCTACGAGCAGTACTTC.

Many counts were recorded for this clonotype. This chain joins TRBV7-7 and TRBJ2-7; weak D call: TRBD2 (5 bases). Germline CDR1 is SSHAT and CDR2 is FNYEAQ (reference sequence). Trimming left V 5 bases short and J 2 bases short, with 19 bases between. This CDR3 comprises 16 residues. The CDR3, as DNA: TGTGCCAGCAGCCCCATAACCGTAGTCGGGGCCTACGAGCAGTACTTC. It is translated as CASSPITVVGAYEQYF.

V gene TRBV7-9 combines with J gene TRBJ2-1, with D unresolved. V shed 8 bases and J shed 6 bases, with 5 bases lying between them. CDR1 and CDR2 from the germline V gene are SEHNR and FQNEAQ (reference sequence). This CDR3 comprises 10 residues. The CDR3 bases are TGTGCCAGCCGCCTCAATGAGCAGTTCTTC. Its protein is CASRLNEQFF.

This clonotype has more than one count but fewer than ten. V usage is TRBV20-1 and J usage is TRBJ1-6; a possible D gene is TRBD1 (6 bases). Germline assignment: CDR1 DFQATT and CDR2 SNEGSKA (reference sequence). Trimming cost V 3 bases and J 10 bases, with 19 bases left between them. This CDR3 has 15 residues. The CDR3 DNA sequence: TGCAGTGCTAGGATCTCCGGACAGTTGTGGTCACCCCTCCACTTT. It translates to CSARISGQLWSPLHF.